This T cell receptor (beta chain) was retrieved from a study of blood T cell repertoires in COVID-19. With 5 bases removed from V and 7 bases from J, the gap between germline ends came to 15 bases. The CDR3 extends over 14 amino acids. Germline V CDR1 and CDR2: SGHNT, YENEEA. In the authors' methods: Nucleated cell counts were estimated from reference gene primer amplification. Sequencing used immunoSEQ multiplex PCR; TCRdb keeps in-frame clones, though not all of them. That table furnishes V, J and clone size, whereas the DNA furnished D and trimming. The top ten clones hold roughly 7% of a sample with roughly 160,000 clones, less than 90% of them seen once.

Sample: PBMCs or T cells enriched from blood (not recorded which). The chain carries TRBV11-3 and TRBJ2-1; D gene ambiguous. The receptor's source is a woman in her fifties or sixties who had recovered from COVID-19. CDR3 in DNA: TGTGCCAGCAGCGATAACATCCCCGAAAATGAGCAGTTCTTC. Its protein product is CASSDNIPENEQFF.